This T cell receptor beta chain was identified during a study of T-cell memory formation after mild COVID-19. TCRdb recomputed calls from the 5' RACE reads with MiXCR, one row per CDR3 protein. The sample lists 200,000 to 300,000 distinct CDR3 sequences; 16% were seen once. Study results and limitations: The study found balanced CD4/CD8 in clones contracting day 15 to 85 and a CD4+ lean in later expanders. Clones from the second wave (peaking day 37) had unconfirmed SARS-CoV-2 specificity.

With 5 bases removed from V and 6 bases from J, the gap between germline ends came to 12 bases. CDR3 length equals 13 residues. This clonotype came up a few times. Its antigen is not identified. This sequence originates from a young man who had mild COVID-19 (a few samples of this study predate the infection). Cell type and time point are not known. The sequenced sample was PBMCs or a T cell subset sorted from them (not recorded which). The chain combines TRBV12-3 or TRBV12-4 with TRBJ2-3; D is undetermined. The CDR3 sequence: CASSPALGDTQYF. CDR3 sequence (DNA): TGTGCCAGCAGTCCAGCCTTAGGGGATACGCAGTATTTT.